Sequencing of this T cell receptor beta chain was carried out in a study of beta chain features in type 1 diabetes. Concerning this clone itself: The antigen is undetermined.

Expressed TCRB transcripts got sequenced, as all isolated RNA was reverse transcribed. Generated by immunoSEQ multiplex PCR, the TCRdb table keeps only in-frame clones and is missing some. The table has roughly 240,000 clones, about 23% seen once. This CDR3 is built from 15 residues. Per germline, CDR1 GTSNPN and CDR2 SVGIG (reference sequence). Trimming removed 0 bases from V and 4 bases from J; junction bases left unmatched: 3. Study-level findings and limits: Type 1 diabetes patients showed a moderate but significant shortening of TCRB CDR3s in all four CD4+ subsets.

The chain links TRBV30 to TRBJ2-6; 7 positions match TRBD1. The sample comprised naive CD4+ T cells from blood. The clonotype comes from a woman aged 25 to 39 with type 1 diabetes. The CDR3 reads CAWSVGGLGANVLTF. The DNA for the CDR3 is TGTGCCTGGAGTGTAGGGGGCTTAGGGGCCAACGTCCTGACTTTC.